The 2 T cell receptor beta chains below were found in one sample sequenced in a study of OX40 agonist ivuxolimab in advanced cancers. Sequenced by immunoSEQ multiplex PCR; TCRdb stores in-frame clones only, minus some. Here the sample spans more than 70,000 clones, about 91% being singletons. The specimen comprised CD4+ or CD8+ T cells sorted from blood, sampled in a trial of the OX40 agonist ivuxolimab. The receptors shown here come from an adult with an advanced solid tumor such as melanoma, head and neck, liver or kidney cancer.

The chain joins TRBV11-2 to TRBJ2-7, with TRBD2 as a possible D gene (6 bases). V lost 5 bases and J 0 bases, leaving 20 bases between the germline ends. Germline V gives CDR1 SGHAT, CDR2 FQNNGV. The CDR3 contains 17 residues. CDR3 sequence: CASSPGRGSRASYEQYF. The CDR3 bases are TGTGCCAGCAGCCCTGGTCGGGGGAGCAGGGCCTCCTACGAGCAGTACTTC.

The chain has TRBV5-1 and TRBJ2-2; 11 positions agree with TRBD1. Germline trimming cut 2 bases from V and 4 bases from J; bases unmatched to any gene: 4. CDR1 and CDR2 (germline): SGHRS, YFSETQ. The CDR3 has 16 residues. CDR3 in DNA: TGCGCCAGCAGCTTACGGACAGGGGGCTTCACCGGGGAGCTGTTTTTT. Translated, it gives CASSLRTGGFTGELFF.